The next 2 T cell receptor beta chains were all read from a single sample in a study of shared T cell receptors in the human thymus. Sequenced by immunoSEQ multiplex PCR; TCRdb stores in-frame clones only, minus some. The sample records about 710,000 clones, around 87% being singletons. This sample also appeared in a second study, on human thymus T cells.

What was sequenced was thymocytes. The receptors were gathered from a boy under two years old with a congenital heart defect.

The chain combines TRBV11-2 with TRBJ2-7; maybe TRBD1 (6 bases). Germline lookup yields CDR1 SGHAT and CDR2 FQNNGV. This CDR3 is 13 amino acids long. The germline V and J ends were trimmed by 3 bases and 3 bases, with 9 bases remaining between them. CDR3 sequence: CASSLTGFYEQYF. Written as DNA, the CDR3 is TGTGCCAGCAGCTTGACAGGCTTCTACGAGCAGTACTTC.

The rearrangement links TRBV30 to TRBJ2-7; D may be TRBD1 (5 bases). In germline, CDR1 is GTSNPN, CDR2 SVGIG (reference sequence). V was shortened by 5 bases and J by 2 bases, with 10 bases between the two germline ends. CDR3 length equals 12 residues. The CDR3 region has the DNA TGTGCCTGGTCCCAGGGTCCCTACGAGCAGTACTTC. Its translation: CAWSQGPYEQYF.